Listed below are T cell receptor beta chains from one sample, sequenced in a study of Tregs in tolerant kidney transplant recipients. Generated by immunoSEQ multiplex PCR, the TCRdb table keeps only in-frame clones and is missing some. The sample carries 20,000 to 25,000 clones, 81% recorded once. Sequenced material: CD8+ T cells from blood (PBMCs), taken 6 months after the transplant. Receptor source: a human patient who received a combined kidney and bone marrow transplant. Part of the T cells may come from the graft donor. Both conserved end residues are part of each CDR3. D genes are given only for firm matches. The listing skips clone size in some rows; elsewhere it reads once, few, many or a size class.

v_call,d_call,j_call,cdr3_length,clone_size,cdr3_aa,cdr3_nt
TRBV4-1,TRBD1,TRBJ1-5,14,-,CASSSDRDDQPQHF,TGCGCCAGCAGCTCGGACAGGGACGATCAGCCCCAGCATTTT
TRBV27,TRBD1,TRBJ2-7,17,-,CASSSIHSDRGTYEQYF,TGTGCCAGCAGTTCCATCCACTCGGACAGGGGGACCTACGAGCAGTACTTC
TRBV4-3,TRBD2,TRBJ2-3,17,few,CASSQDSASGQPHTQYF,TGCGCCAGCAGCCAAGATAGTGCTAGCGGGCAACCTCATACGCAGTATTTT
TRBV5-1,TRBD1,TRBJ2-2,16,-,CASSLDRGSVTGELFF,TGCGCCAGCAGCTTGGACAGGGGTTCGGTCACCGGGGAGCTGTTTTTT
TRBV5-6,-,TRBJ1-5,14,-,CASSSDRLNQPQHF,TGTGCCAGCAGTTCCGACAGGCTAAATCAGCCCCAGCATTTT
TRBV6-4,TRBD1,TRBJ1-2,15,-,CASSETDRETYGYTF,TGTGCCAGCAGTGAGACCGACAGGGAGACCTATGGCTACACCTTC
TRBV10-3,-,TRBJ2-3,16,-,CAISDPLGGNTDTQYF,TGTGCCATCAGTGACCCTCTGGGGGGAAACACAGATACGCAGTATTTT
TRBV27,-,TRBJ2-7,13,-,CASSLGHSYEQYF,TGTGCCAGCAGTTTAGGCCACTCCTACGAGCAGTACTTC
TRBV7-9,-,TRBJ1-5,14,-,CASSPLGGNQPQHF,TGTGCCAGCAGTCCCCTGGGCGGGAATCAGCCCCAGCATTTT
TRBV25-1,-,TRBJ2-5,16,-,CASSEYSGRFGETQYF,TGTGCCAGCAGTGAATACAGTGGCCGTTTTGGAGAGACCCAGTACTTC
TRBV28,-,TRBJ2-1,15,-,CASSLYRSTRGEQFF,TGTGCCAGCAGTTTATATAGGTCCACTCGAGGGGAGCAGTTCTTC
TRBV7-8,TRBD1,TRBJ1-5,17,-,CASSLVPMTGLNQPQHF,TGTGCCAGCAGCTTAGTTCCTATGACAGGGCTTAATCAGCCCCAGCATTTT
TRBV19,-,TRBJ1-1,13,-,CASSIVLNTEAFF,TGTGCCAGTAGTATAGTCCTTAACACTGAAGCTTTCTTT
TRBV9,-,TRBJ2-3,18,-,CASSVGVGGFGLTDTQYF,TGTGCCAGCAGCGTAGGGGTAGGTGGTTTTGGGCTCACAGATACGCAGTATTTT
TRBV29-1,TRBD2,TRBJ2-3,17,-,CSVRGLAGITVEDTQYF,TGCAGCGTTAGGGGACTAGCGGGAATCACCGTTGAAGATACGCAGTATTTT
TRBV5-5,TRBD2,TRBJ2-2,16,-,CASSRSGSYYTGELFF,TGTGCCAGCAGCCGTAGCGGGAGTTACTACACCGGGGAGCTGTTTTTT
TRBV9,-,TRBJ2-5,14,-,CASSVDLSPRAQYF,TGTGCCAGCAGCGTAGATCTTAGTCCGAGGGCCCAGTACTTC
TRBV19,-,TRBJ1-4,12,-,CASRGLEEKLFF,TGTGCCAGCAGGGGTCTAGAAGAAAAACTGTTTTTT
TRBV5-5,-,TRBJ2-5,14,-,CASSLPRGRETQYF,TGTGCCAGCAGCTTGCCCAGGGGACGAGAGACCCAGTACTTC
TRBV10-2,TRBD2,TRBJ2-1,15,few,CASSHLAGGYNEQFF,TGCGCCAGCAGTCATCTAGCGGGGGGGTACAATGAGCAGTTCTTC
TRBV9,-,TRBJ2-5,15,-,CASSVGGRGQETQYF,TGTGCCAGCAGCGTAGGAGGAAGGGGGCAAGAGACCCAGTACTTC
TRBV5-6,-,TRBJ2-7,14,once,CASSSTAWMGEQYF,TGTGCCAGCAGCTCGACAGCGTGGATGGGCGAGCAGTACTTC
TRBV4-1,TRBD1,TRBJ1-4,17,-,CASSQRGQGLPNEKLFF,TGCGCCAGCAGCCAAAGGGGACAGGGGCTGCCTAATGAAAAACTGTTTTTT